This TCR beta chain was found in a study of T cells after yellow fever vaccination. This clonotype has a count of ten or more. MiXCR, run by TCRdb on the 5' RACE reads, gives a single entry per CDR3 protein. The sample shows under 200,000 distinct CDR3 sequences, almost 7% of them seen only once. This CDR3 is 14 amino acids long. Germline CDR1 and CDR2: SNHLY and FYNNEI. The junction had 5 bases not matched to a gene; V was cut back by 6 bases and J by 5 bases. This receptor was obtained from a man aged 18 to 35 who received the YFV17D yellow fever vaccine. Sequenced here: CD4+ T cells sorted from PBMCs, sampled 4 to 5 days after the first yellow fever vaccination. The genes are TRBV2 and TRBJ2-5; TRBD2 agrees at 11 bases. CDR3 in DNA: TGTGCCAGCAGCGGTAGCGGGGGGGCCGAGACCCAGTACTTC. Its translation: CASSGSGGAETQYF.